This T cell receptor beta chain appears in the sequencing data of a study of T cell responses to AZD1222 COVID-19 vaccine. Germline V lookup: CDR1 SGHRS, CDR2 YFSETQ. The V end lost 0 bases, the J end lost 3 bases, and 6 bases lay between the germline ends. This CDR3 comprises 13 residues. Sequenced by immunoSEQ multiplex PCR; TCRdb stores in-frame clones only, minus some. This sample has over 100,000 clones, with approximately 90% found just once. Study-wide results and limits: All repertoire sampling was performed exclusively after the peak T cell response. Seropositive status at baseline applied to only 6 or 7 AZD1222 recipients.

A remark on this clone: What it binds is unknown.

V gene TRBV5-1 combines with J gene TRBJ1-2; D uncertain. Specimen: peripheral blood, collected on day 0 of AZD1222 vaccination. The sequence derives from an adult in good health. CDR3 region: CASSLEVHYGYTF. CDR3 nucleotides: TGCGCCAGCAGCTTGGAGGTGCACTATGGCTACACCTTC.